This T cell receptor beta chain was obtained from a study of beta chain features in type 1 diabetes. The CDR3 consists of 14 residues. V gave up 0 bases and J gave up 4 bases, with 7 bases separating them. The germline CDR1 and CDR2 sequences are LNHNV and YYDKDF (reference sequence). This clone was seen ten or more times. Expressed TCRB transcripts were sequenced because the isolated RNA had all been reverse transcribed beforehand. Profiled with immunoSEQ multiplex PCR; TCRdb holds only in-frame clones, not every one. The data show 300,000 to 350,000 clones, with 7% to 9% seen just once and approximately 0.44% held by the top ten.

J is TRBJ2-1 and V is TRBV15; D not resolved. The receptor comes from a woman aged 18-29 years in good health. The sample taken for sequencing was central memory CD4+ T cells from blood. The CDR3 spells CATSRDPGYNEQFF. CDR3 coding DNA: TGTGCCACCAGCAGAGATCCGGGTTACAATGAGCAGTTCTTC.